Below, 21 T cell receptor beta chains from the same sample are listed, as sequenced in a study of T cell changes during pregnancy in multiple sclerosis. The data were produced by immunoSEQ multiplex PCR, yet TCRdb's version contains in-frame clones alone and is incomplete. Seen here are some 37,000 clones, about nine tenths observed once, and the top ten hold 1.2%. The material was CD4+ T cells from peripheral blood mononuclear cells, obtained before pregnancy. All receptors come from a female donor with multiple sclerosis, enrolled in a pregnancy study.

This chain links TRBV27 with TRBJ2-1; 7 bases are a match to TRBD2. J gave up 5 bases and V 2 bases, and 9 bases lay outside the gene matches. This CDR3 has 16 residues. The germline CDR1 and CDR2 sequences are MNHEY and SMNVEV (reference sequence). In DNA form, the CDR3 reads TGTGCCAGCAGTTTACACCTTGGGGGGGGGAACAATGAGCAGTTCTTC. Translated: CASSLHLGGGNNEQFF.

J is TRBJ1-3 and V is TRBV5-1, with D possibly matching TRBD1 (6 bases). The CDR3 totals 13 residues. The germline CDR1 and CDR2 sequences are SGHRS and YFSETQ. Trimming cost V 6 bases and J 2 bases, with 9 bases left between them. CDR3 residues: CASTDSTGNTIYF. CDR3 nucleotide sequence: TGCGCCAGCACGGACAGTACTGGAAACACCATATATTTT. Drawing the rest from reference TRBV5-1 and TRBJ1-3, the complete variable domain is KAGVTQTPRYLIKTRGQQVTLSCSPISGHRSVSWYQQTPGQGLQFLFEYFSETQRNKGNFPGRFSGRQFSNSRSEMNVSTLELGDSALYLCASTDSTGNTIYFGEGSWLTVV.

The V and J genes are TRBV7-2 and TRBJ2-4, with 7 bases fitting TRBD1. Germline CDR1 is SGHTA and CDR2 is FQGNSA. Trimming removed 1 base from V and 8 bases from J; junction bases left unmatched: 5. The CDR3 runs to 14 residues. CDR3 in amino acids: CASSLEPGGYIQYF. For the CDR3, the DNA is TGTGCCAGCAGCTTAGAACCAGGGGGATACATTCAGTACTTC. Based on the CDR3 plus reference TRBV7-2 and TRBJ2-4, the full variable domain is GAGVSQSPSNKVTEKGKDVELRCDPISGHTALYWYRQSLGQGLEFLIYFQGNSAPDKSGLPSDRFSAERTGGSVSTLTIQRTQQEDSAVYLCASSLEPGGYIQYFGAGTRLSVL.

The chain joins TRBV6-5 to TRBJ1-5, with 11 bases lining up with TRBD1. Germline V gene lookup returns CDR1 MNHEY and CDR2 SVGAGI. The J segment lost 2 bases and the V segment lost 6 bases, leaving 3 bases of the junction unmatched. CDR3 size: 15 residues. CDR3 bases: TGTGCCAGCAGCAGGGGACAGGGGGGCAATCAGCCCCAGCATTTT. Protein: CASSRGQGGNQPQHF.

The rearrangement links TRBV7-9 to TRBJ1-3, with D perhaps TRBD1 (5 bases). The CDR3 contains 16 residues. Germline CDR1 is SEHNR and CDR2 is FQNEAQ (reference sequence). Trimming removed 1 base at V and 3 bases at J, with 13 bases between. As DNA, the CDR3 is TGTGCCAGCAGCTTAGTCTCGCAGGGTTTTGGAAACACCATATATTTT. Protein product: CASSLVSQGFGNTIYF.

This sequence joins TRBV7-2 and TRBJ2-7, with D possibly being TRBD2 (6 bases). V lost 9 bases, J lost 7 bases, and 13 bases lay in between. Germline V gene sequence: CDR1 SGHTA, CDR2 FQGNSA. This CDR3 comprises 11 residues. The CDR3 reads CASSVGGEQYF. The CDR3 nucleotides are TGTGCCAGTAGCGTGGGGGGTGAGCAGTACTTC.

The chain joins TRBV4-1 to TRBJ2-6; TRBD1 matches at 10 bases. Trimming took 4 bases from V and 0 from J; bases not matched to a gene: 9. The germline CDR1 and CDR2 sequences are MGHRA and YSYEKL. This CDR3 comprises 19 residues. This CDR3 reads CASSLRWGQGLSGANVLTF. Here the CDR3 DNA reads TGCGCCAGCAGCCTACGTTGGGGACAGGGGCTCTCTGGGGCCAACGTCCTGACTTTC.

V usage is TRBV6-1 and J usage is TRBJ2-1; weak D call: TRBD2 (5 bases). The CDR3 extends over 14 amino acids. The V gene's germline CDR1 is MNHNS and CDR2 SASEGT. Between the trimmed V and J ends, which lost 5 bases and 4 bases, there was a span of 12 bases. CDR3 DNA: TGTGCCAGCAGTAGCCTCGGGGTTTACAATGAGCAGTTCTTC. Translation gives CASSSLGVYNEQFF.

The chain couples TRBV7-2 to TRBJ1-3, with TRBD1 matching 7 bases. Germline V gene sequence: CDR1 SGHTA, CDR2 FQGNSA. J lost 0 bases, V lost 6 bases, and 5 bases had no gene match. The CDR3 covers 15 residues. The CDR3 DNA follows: TGTGCCAGCAGATTGGGACAGAGCTCTGGAAACACCATATATTTT. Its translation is CASRLGQSSGNTIYF.

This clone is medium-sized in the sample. Here the CDR3 DNA reads TGCAGCGTTGTTGACAACACGCAAGAGACCCAGTACTTC. Its protein is CSVVDNTQETQYF. The V and J genes are TRBV29-1 and TRBJ2-5, with D unresolved. The germline V gene encodes CDR1 SQVTM and CDR2 ANQGSEA. The CDR3 totals 13 residues. V dropped 4 bases and J dropped 2 bases, with 11 bases sitting between them.

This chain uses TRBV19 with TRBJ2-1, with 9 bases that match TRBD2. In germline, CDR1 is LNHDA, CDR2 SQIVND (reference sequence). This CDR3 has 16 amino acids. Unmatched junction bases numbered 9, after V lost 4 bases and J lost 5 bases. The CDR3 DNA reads TGTGCCAGTAGTACCGACCCGGGACTAGCCGACAATGAGCAGTTCTTC. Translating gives CASSTDPGLADNEQFF.

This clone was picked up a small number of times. CDR3 sequence reads: CASSPRVAGASEQYF. DNA for the CDR3: TGCGCCAGCAGCCCTAGGGTAGCGGGAGCCAGCGAGCAGTACTTC. The V and J genes are TRBV5-1 and TRBJ2-7; 9 nucleotides align to TRBD2. Germline lookup yields CDR1 SGHRS and CDR2 YFSETQ. This CDR3 contains 15 residues. V dropped 4 bases and J dropped 6; count of bases not matched to a gene: 11.

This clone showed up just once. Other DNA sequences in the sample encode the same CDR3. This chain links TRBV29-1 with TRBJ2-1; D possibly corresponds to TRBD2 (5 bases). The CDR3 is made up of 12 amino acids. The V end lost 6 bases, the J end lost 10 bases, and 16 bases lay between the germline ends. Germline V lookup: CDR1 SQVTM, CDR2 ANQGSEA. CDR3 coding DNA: TGCAGCGTGACCCGGACTGGGGAGGAGCAGTTCTTC. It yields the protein CSVTRTGEEQFF.

The CDR3 DNA sequence: TGTGCCAGTAGTATAACAGGGGGATCCAATACGCAGTATTTT. Amino acids: CASSITGGSNTQYF. The chain links TRBV19 to TRBJ2-3; TRBD1 matches 8 bases. Unmatched junction bases numbered 5, after V lost 2 bases and J lost 7 bases. The CDR3 sequence is 14 residues long. CDR1 is LNHDA and CDR2 is SQIVND in the germline V gene (reference sequence).

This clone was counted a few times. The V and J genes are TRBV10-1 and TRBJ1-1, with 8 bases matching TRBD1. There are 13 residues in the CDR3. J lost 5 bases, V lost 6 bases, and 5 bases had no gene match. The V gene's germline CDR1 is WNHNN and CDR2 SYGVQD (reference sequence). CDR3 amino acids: CASRGQGSTEAFF. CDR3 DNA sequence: TGCGCCAGCAGAGGACAGGGTAGTACTGAAGCTTTCTTT.

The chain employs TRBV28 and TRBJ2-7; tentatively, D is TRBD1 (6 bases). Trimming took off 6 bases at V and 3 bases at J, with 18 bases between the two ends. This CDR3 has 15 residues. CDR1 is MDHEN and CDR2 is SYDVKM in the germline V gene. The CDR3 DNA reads TGTGCCAGCAGAACCCCGGGGACACCCTTCTACGAGCAGTACTTC. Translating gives CASRTPGTPFYEQYF.

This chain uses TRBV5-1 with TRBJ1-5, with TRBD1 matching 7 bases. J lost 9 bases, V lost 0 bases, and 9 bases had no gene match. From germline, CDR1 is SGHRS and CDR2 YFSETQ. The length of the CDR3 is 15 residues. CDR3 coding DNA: TGCGCCAGCAGCTTGGAAGCAGGGGGAGAGACGCCCCAGCATTTT. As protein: CASSLEAGGETPQHF.

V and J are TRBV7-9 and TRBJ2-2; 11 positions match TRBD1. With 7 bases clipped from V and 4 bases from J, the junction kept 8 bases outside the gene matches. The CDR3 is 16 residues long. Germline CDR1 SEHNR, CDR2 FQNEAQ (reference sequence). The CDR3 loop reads CASNHRDRGITGELFF. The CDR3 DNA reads TGTGCCAGCAACCACCGGGACAGGGGGATCACCGGGGAGCTGTTTTTT.

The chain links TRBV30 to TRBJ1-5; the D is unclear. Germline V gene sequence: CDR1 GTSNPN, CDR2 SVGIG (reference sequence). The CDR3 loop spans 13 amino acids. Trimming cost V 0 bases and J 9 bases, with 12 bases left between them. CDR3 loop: CAWSVGREWPQHF. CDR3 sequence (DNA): TGTGCCTGGAGTGTAGGTCGGGAATGGCCCCAGCATTTT.

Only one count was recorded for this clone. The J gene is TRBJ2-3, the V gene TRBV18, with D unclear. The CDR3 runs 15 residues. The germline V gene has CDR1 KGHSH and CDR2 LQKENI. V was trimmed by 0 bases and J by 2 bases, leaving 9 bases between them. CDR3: CASSPPVAVTDTQYF. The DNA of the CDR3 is TGTGCCAGCTCACCACCGGTTGCGGTCACAGATACGCAGTATTTT.

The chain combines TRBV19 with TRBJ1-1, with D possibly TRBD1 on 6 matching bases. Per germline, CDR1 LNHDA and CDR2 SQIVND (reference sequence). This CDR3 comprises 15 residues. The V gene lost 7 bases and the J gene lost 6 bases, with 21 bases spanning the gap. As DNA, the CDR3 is TGTGCCAGTACCCGGATCCCAGGGGCCGGGGCTGAAGCTTTCTTT. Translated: CASTRIPGAGAEAFF.